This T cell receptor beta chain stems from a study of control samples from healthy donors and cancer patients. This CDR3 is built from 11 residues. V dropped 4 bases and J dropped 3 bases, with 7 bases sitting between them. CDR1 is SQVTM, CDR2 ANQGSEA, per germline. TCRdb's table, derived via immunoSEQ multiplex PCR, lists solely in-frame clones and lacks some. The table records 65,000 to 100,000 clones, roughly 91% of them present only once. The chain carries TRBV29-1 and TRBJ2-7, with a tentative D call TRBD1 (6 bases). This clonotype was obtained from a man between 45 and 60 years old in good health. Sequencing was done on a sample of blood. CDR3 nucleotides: TGCAGCGTTGGACAGGACTACGAGCAGTACTTC. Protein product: CSVGQDYEQYF.